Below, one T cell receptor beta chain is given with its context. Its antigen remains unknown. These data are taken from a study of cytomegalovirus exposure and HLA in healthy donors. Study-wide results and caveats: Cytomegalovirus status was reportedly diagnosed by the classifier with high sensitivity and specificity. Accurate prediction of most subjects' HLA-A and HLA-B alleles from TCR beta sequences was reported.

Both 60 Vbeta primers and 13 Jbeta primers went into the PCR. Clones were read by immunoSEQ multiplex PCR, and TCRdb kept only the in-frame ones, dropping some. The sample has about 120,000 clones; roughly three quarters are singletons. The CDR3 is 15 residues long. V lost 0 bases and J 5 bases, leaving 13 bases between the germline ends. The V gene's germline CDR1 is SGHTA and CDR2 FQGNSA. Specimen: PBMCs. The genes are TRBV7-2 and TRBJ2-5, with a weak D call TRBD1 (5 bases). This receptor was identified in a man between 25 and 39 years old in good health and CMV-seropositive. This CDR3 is CASSLAGGAGETQYF. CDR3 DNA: TGTGCCAGCAGCTTAGCAGGTGGGGCCGGGGAGACCCAGTACTTC.